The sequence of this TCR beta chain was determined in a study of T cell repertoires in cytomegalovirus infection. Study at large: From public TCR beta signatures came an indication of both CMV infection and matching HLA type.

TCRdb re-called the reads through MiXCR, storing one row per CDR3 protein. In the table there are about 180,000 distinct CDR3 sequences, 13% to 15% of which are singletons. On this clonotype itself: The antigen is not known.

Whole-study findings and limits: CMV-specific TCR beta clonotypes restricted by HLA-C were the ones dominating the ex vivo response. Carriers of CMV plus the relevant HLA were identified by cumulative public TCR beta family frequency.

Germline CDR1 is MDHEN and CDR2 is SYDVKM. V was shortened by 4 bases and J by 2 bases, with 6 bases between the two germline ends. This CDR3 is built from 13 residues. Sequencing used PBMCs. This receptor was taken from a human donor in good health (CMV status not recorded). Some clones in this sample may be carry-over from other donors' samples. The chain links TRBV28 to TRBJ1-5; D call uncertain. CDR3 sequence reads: CASSSMRNQPQHF. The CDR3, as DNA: TGTGCCAGCAGTTCCATGCGCAATCAGCCCCAGCATTTT.